What follows are 9 T cell receptor beta chains derived from one specimen sequenced in a study of control samples from healthy donors and cancer patients (TCRdb year 2020). Library method: the immunoSEQ multiplex PCR assay. What TCRdb holds here is the immuneACCESS table cut down to in-frame rearrangements. Part of the clones is not present; checked against another copy, under half of the missing clones reflect an unresolved V gene, and the others are unexplained. This sample lists 150,000 to 170,000 clones; approximately 93% were detected once. The ten top clones hold approximately 5.5% of the sample. The specimen sequenced was blood. These receptors were taken from a man in his forties in good health.

This clone was observed a handful of times. The chain combines TRBV30 with TRBJ2-7, with D maybe TRBD2 (5 bases). This CDR3 has 14 amino acids. Trimming cost V 7 bases and J 0 bases, with 16 bases left between them. In germline, CDR1 is GTSNPN, CDR2 SVGIG (reference sequence). The CDR3 reads CASNAGGYSYEQYF. DNA of the CDR3: TGTGCCTCCAACGCCGGCGGGTACTCCTACGAGCAGTACTTC.

This clone showed up just once. This chain connects TRBV6-5 to TRBJ1-1; the match to TRBD1 covers 7 bases. Germline V gene data show CDR1 as MNHEY and CDR2 as SVGAGI. V lost 6 bases and J lost 7; bases outside the gene matches: 8. The CDR3 is 13 residues long. The CDR3 coding sequence is TGTGCCAGCAGCTCTACAGGGGCTGGTGAAGCTTTCTTT. The encoded protein is CASSSTGAGEAFF.

CDR3 sequence: CASSSSRRSTGELFF. The DNA of the CDR3 is TGTGCCAGCAGCTCGAGTAGACGGTCGACCGGGGAGCTGTTTTTT. The chain recombines TRBV28 with TRBJ2-2, with D hard to call. CDR3 length: 15 residues. V dropped 6 bases and J dropped 5 bases, with 16 bases sitting between them. Germline V gives CDR1 MDHEN, CDR2 SYDVKM. The whole variable domain, remainder taken from reference TRBV28 and TRBJ2-2, is DVKVTQSSRYLVKRTGEKVFLECVQDMDHENMFWYRQDPGLGLRLIYFSYDVKMKEKGDIPEGYSVSREKKERFSLILESASTNQTSMYLCASSSSRRSTGELFFGEGSRLTVL.

The rearrangement joins TRBV5-4 to TRBJ1-1; D ambiguous. The V end lost 5 bases, the J end lost 5 bases, and 19 bases lay between the germline ends. This CDR3 has 15 amino acids. Germline-derived CDR1 and CDR2 are SGHNT and YYREEE (reference sequence). The CDR3 nucleotides are TGTGCCAGCAGTCCCCTTGCTGAGGCGAAGACTGAAGCTTTCTTT. Protein product: CASSPLAEAKTEAFF. The full variable domain, completed using reference TRBV5-4 and TRBJ1-1, is ETGVTQSPTHLIKTRGQQVTLRCSSQSGHNTVSWYQQALGQGPQFIFQYYREEENGRGNFPPRFSGLQFPNYSSELNVNALELDDSALYLCASSPLAEAKTEAFFGQGTRLTVV.

This clone is a singleton in its sample. V and J are TRBV5-1 and TRBJ2-7; 7 nucleotides agree with TRBD2. The V gene's germline CDR1 is SGHRS and CDR2 YFSETQ. CDR3 length: 13 residues. V was clipped by 0 bases and J by 7 bases; unmatched bases: 4. The CDR3 nucleotides are TGCGCCAGCAGCTTGGAGGGAGGGAGGGAGCAGTACTTC. It is translated as CASSLEGGREQYF.

The chain couples TRBV6-5 to TRBJ1-6; TRBD1 might be the D (6 bases). Trimming left V 5 bases short and J 5 bases short, with 7 bases between. Germline lookup yields CDR1 MNHEY and CDR2 SVGAGI. The CDR3 contains 13 residues. This CDR3 is CASSRQDNSPLHF. The CDR3 coding sequence is TGTGCCAGCAGTCGACAGGATAATTCACCCCTCCACTTT.

The rearrangement links TRBV6-5 to TRBJ1-1; 9 bases align to TRBD1. Trimming removed 5 bases from V and 6 bases from J; junction bases left unmatched: 10. Per the germline V gene, CDR1 is MNHEY and CDR2 is SVGAGI. This CDR3 has 15 residues. CDR3 loop: CASSPATGGIPEAFF. The CDR3 DNA sequence: TGTGCCAGCAGTCCGGCGACAGGGGGGATTCCTGAAGCTTTCTTT.

J is TRBJ1-1 and V is TRBV5-5; TRBD1 agrees at 7 bases. This CDR3 contains 16 residues. Germline loops: CDR1 SGHKS, CDR2 YYEKEE (reference sequence). V was pared by 4 bases and J by 0 bases, with 9 bases of the junction left unmatched. The CDR3 loop reads CASSNRGGMMNTEAFF. Written as DNA, the CDR3 is TGTGCCAGCAGCAACAGGGGAGGCATGATGAACACTGAAGCTTTCTTT.

The V call is TRBV7-9, the J call TRBJ1-3; tentative D call: TRBD1 (5 bases). The CDR3 is 15 amino acids. In germline, CDR1 is SEHNR, CDR2 FQNEAQ (reference sequence). Trimming took off 4 bases at V and 0 bases at J, with 10 bases between the two ends. The CDR3 coding sequence is TGTGCCAGCAGCTCGGGGGGAGACTCTGGAAACACCATATATTTT. Translated: CASSSGGDSGNTIYF.